The source of this T cell receptor beta chain is a study of T cells in Graves' hyperthyroidism and ophthalmopathy. Study as a whole: Prior to any treatment, at the point of initial diagnosis, peripheral blood was collected.

What was amplified from RNA transcripts were TCR beta CDR3 regions. HTBI primers were employed in a first-round RT-PCR of the TCR CDR3. From the multiplex PCR reads, TCRdb called clonotypes with MiXCR, one entry per CDR3 protein. The top ten hold 3.5% to 4.5% of the sample, which has more than 500,000 distinct CDR3 sequences, under 15% seen once. This clonotype showed up many times. There are 18 residues in the CDR3. J was trimmed by 1 base and V by 6 bases; bases with no gene match: 10. Subjects with ophthalmopathy showed a Clinical Activity Score no lower than 3, a NOSPECS grade no lower than 4, and a duration shorter than 3 months. The diagnostic basis comprised clinical symptoms, serum thyroxine and TRAb, thyroid ultrasound and orbital computed tomography.

This TCR was recovered from a woman between 35 and 50 years old with Graves' ophthalmopathy. The material sequenced was blood. This chain uses TRBV12-3 or TRBV12-4 with TRBJ2-5; 14 nucleotides align to TRBD2. DNA of the CDR3: TGTGCCAGCAGACTATGGGGACTAGCGGGAGACCTCCAAGAGACCCAGTACTTC. Protein: CASRLWGLAGDLQETQYF.